The clone carrying this T cell receptor beta chain was observed at least ten times. TCRdb recomputed calls from the PCR reads with MiXCR, one row per CDR3 protein. The sample lists roughly 100,000 distinct CDR3 sequences, roughly half occurring once. These data come from a study of CDR3 diversity in severe acne. Germline V gene sequence: CDR1 DFQATT, CDR2 SNEGSKA (reference sequence). V dropped 3 bases and J dropped 0 bases, with 14 bases sitting between them. The CDR3 runs 15 residues. The source material was blood. This receptor was obtained from a male donor with acne. V is TRBV20-1 and J is TRBJ2-5, with D uncertain. The CDR3 reads CSARRRSEYQETQYF. For the CDR3, the DNA is TGCAGTGCTAGGCGGAGATCGGAATACCAAGAGACCCAGTACTTC.